This entry lists 26 T cell receptor beta chains sequenced from one sample in a study of T cell responses to AZD1222 COVID-19 vaccine. Profiling relied on immunoSEQ multiplex PCR, and the TCRdb table lists in-frame clones only, not all of them. This sample has about 120,000 clones, with roughly nine tenths found just once. Sequencing was performed on peripheral blood, taken on day 0 of AZD1222 vaccination. The receptors derive from an adult in good health.

This chain's CDR3 is CASSPLGLAGDTQYF. CDR3 DNA sequence: TGTGCCAGCTCACCACTTGGACTAGCCGGAGATACGCAGTATTTT. The V call is TRBV18, the J call TRBJ2-3, with TRBD2 matching 8 bases. This CDR3 is built from 15 residues. The V gene end was trimmed by 1 base and the J gene end by 5 bases; junction bases not matched to a gene: 5. The germline CDR1 and CDR2 sequences are KGHSH and LQKENI.

The rearrangement joins TRBV19 to TRBJ2-3; D is possibly TRBD2 (6 bases). This CDR3 has 14 amino acids. CDR1 is LNHDA, CDR2 SQIVND, per germline (reference sequence). Trimming removed 7 bases from V and 3 bases from J, with 14 bases in between. The DNA of the CDR3 is TGTGCCAGTAACCTCGGGGACTTTACAGATACGCAGTATTTT. It codes for CASNLGDFTDTQYF. The full variable domain, rest sourced from reference TRBV19 and TRBJ2-3, is DGGITQSPKYLFRKEGQNVTLSCEQNLNHDAMYWYRQDPGQGLRLIYYSQIVNDFQKGDIAEGYSVSREKKESFPLTVTSAQKNPTAFYLCASNLGDFTDTQYFGPGTRLTVL.

The rearrangement uses TRBV6-2 or TRBV6-3 and TRBJ1-1; no definite D call. Germline V gene sequence: CDR1 MNHEY, CDR2 SVGEGT. The CDR3 contains 13 residues. Trimming left V 2 bases short and J 1 base short, with 5 bases between. CDR3 amino acids: CASSYGRNTEAFF. The CDR3 DNA reads TGTGCCAGCAGTTACGGGCGGAACACTGAAGCTTTCTTT.

The chain links TRBV7-2 to TRBJ1-2; D is ambiguous. The CDR3 sequence is 13 residues long. CDR1 is SGHTA and CDR2 is FQGNSA in the germline V gene. Trimming cost V 1 base and J 1 base, with 4 bases left between them. The CDR3 reads CASSLDSNYGYTF. CDR3 in DNA: TGTGCCAGCAGCTTAGACAGTAACTATGGCTACACCTTC.

This clone has a handful of counts. This rearrangement joins TRBV27 to TRBJ2-2; the match to TRBD2 covers 16 bases. This CDR3 has 17 amino acids. With 0 bases clipped from V and 6 bases from J, the junction kept 1 base outside the gene matches. In germline, CDR1 is MNHEY, CDR2 SMNVEV (reference sequence). For the CDR3, the DNA is TGTGCCAGCAGTTTATCGGGGACTAGCGGGAGGGCCGGGGAGCTGTTTTTT. It encodes CASSLSGTSGRAGELFF.

This sequence joins TRBV5-1 and TRBJ2-7, with D possibly TRBD2 on 5 matching bases. The germline CDR1 and CDR2 sequences are SGHRS and YFSETQ. The CDR3 spans 13 residues. Trimming took 4 bases from V and 5 from J, leaving 13 bases between them. CDR3 residues: CASSPVAGDEQYF. CDR3 nucleotides: TGCGCCAGCAGCCCGGTCGCCGGGGACGAGCAGTACTTC.

Only one count was recorded for this clone. The gene calls are TRBV27 and TRBJ1-2; D ambiguous. The CDR3 runs 15 residues. CDR1 and CDR2 (germline): MNHEY, SMNVEV (reference sequence). V was clipped by 2 bases and J by 0 bases, with 10 bases between them. In DNA, the CDR3 is TGTGCCAGCAGTTTAAAGTCGAGTTCTAACTATGGCTACACCTTC. Its protein is CASSLKSSSNYGYTF.

Note on this clone: One junction end does not reproduce the germline sequence, and a read error may be involved. V usage is TRBV5-4 and J usage is TRBJ2-1, with TRBD2 as a possible D gene (5 bases). CDR3 length: 11 amino acids. Looked up from germline, CDR1 is SGHNT and CDR2 is YYREEE (reference sequence). The CDR3 sequence: CPLVSDNEQFF. In nucleotides, the CDR3 is TGCCCGCTAGTTAGCGACAATGAGCAGTTCTTC.

V is TRBV7-9 and J is TRBJ1-1; a possible D gene is TRBD1 (5 bases). V lost 1 base to trimming and J lost 3 bases, with 15 bases between them. From germline, CDR1 is SEHNR and CDR2 FQNEAQ (reference sequence). The CDR3 loop spans 16 amino acids. Written as DNA, the CDR3 is TGTGCCAGCAGCTTAGAACTGGCACCGGGGGACACTGAAGCTTTCTTT. Translated: CASSLELAPGDTEAFF.

The CDR3 is CASSRGTTNYGYTF. The CDR3 nucleotides read TGTGCCAGCAGCCGAGGGACGACTAACTATGGCTACACCTTC. The chain couples TRBV28 to TRBJ1-2; TRBD1 is a possible D gene (5 bases). V was shortened by 6 bases and J by 0 bases, with 11 bases between the two germline ends. There are 14 residues in the CDR3. CDR1 and CDR2 from the germline V gene are MDHEN and SYDVKM.

This chain joins TRBV7-9 and TRBJ2-7; D is unclear. This CDR3 has 11 residues. The germline V gene encodes CDR1 SEHNR and CDR2 FQNEAQ (reference sequence). V shed 3 bases and J shed 6 bases, with 6 bases lying between them. CDR3 coding DNA: TGTGCCAGCAGCTTCAGTGGCGAGCAGTACTTC. Amino acids: CASSFSGEQYF.

This clone was seen a handful of times. The CDR3 sequence: CSVGMLDREDYGYTF. DNA for the CDR3: TGCAGCGTTGGGATGTTGGACAGGGAGGACTATGGCTACACCTTC. The rearrangement links TRBV29-1 to TRBJ1-2, with 8 bases fitting TRBD1. Losses at the gene ends were 4 bases for V and 3 bases for J; bases not matched to a gene: 10. Germline loops: CDR1 SQVTM, CDR2 ANQGSEA. The CDR3 is 15 amino acids.

The DNA for the CDR3 is TGCGCCAGCAGCTCCCTAGGGGGGGATGAGCAGTTCTTC. Its translation: CASSSLGGDEQFF. The chain uses TRBV5-1 and TRBJ2-1; weak D call: TRBD2 (7 bases). The CDR3 runs to 13 residues. The V and J ends lost 3 bases and 8 bases respectively, with 12 bases between them. Germline CDR1 and CDR2: SGHRS and YFSETQ.

The chain couples TRBV11-2 to TRBJ1-2; D uncertain. This CDR3 spans 14 amino acids. V was pared by 1 base and J by 0 bases, with 6 bases between. Germline loops: CDR1 SGHAT, CDR2 FQNNGV. DNA for the CDR3: TGTGCCAGCAGCTTAGCCCGGGCTAACTATGGCTACACCTTC. Protein: CASSLARANYGYTF.

The J gene is TRBJ1-5, the V gene TRBV5-6; no definite D call. This CDR3 is 15 amino acids long. Germline V lookup: CDR1 SGHDT, CDR2 YYEEEE. V lost 3 bases and J 1 base, leaving 11 bases between the germline ends. The CDR3 nucleotides read TGTGCCAGCAGCTCCTCCCCCCACAGCAATCAGCCCCAGCATTTT. As protein: CASSSSPHSNQPQHF.

The chain combines TRBV5-8 with TRBJ1-1; TRBD1 might be the D (5 bases). Per germline, CDR1 SGHTS and CDR2 YDEGEE. CDR3 length: 15 amino acids. Trimming removed 2 bases at V and 2 bases at J, with 13 bases between. The CDR3 DNA is TGTGCCAGCAGCTTTCCCGGGACGGCCAACACTGAAGCTTTCTTT. Protein: CASSFPGTANTEAFF.

This clone was seen a few times. The chain joins TRBV5-5 to TRBJ2-1; 7 bases align to TRBD1. J was trimmed by 5 bases and V by 2 bases; bases with no gene match: 7. The CDR3 covers 15 residues. The germline V gene encodes CDR1 SGHKS and CDR2 YYEKEE (reference sequence). The CDR3 nucleotides are TGTGCCAGCAGCTTTCGCGGACAGGCGAACAATGAGCAGTTCTTC. Translation gives CASSFRGQANNEQFF.

This clone was seen once. The chain is built from TRBV15 and TRBJ2-2; the D gene is possibly TRBD2 (6 bases). Trimming cost V 4 bases and J 5 bases, with 14 bases left between them. Per germline, CDR1 LNHNV and CDR2 YYDKDF (reference sequence). This CDR3 comprises 15 residues. Here the CDR3 DNA reads TGTGCCACCAGCACTACTCGGGCGGGGACCGGGGAGCTGTTTTTT. Translated: CATSTTRAGTGELFF.

The V and J genes are TRBV3-1 (or the pseudogene TRBV3-2) and TRBJ2-3, with TRBD2 matching 12 bases. Germline CDR1 LGHDT, CDR2 YNNKEL (reference sequence). The CDR3 spans 16 residues. Trimming removed 4 bases from V and 10 bases from J; junction bases left unmatched: 12. Here the CDR3 DNA reads TGTGCCAGCAGCCCGCTGACTAGCGGGAGTATCGGTGCGCAGTATTTT. Its protein product is CASSPLTSGSIGAQYF.

CDR3 amino acids: CASSRVIGTSGKETQYF. In DNA form, the CDR3 reads TGTGCCAGCAGCCGCGTAATAGGGACTAGCGGGAAGGAGACCCAGTACTTC. V is TRBV7-2 and J is TRBJ2-5; 13 positions agree with TRBD2. Trimming removed 5 bases from V and 5 bases from J; junction bases left unmatched: 11. CDR1 is SGHTA and CDR2 is FQGNSA in the germline V gene. The length of the CDR3 is 17 residues.

This chain connects TRBV5-1 to TRBJ2-1, with 11 positions matching TRBD2. This CDR3 has 17 residues. Germline V gene sequence: CDR1 SGHRS, CDR2 YFSETQ. Trimming removed 4 bases from V and 6 bases from J; junction bases left unmatched: 12. CDR3 sequence reads: CASSGGLAGGPLNEQFF. DNA of the CDR3: TGCGCCAGCAGCGGTGGACTAGCGGGCGGCCCCCTCAATGAGCAGTTCTTC.

The chain recombines TRBV2 with TRBJ1-3; weak D call: TRBD1 (6 bases). CDR1 and CDR2 (germline): SNHLY, FYNNEI. The CDR3 has 17 amino acids. Between the trimmed V and J ends, which lost 6 bases and 0 bases, there was a span of 18 bases. The CDR3 sequence: CASRRAGTGISGNTIYF. CDR3 DNA sequence: TGTGCCAGCAGGCGCGCGGGCACAGGGATCTCTGGAAACACCATATATTTT.

The rearrangement uses TRBV18 and TRBJ1-1; tentative D call: TRBD1 (6 bases). CDR1 is KGHSH, CDR2 LQKENI, per germline. Trimming cost V 7 bases and J 0 bases, with 21 bases left between them. The CDR3 is made up of 17 amino acids. The CDR3 coding sequence is TGTGCCAGCTACCGGGCGGGGGGCGATATCTTGAACACTGAAGCTTTCTTT. Residues: CASYRAGGDILNTEAFF.

The chain is built from TRBV27 and TRBJ2-3; the D is unclear. CDR3 length equals 14 residues. V was cut by 2 bases and J by 4 bases, with 10 bases left in between. The germline V gene encodes CDR1 MNHEY and CDR2 SMNVEV (reference sequence). CDR3 sequence: CASSLGRAADTQYF. The CDR3 DNA reads TGTGCCAGCAGTTTAGGAAGGGCCGCAGATACGCAGTATTTT.

This chain joins TRBV25-1 and TRBJ2-7; D is unresolved. Trimming pared 3 bases from V and 0 bases from J, leaving 12 bases between. Germline values: CDR1 MGHDK, CDR2 SYGVNS. The CDR3 covers 15 residues. CDR3 DNA: TGTGCCAGCAGTGATCGCGGCCGCAGCTCCTACGAGCAGTACTTC. This translates into CASSDRGRSSYEQYF.

The chain couples TRBV27 to TRBJ1-3, with D maybe TRBD1 (6 bases). V dropped 4 bases and J dropped 4 bases, with 14 bases sitting between them. Germline CDR1 and CDR2: MNHEY and SMNVEV (reference sequence). The CDR3 is 15 amino acids. The CDR3, as DNA: TGTGCCAGCAGTTCCGTACAGGGTGGAGGAAACACCATATATTTT. It encodes CASSSVQGGGNTIYF.